Reported below is one TCR beta chain. The antigen remains undetermined. The CDR3 runs 14 residues. Germline V gives CDR1 MNHNY, CDR2 SVGAGI (reference sequence). V was cut by 6 bases and J by 1 base, with 10 bases left in between. These data belong to a study of T cell responses to AZD1222 COVID-19 vaccine. Whole-study results and caveats: Nearly half of unique spike-specific TCRs reportedly avoided B.1.351 and B.1.1.7 mutated regions. There were vaccine-associated CD4 TCRs across spike, dominant at 160-218 and 743-854.

TCRdb keeps only in-frame clones here, not all; method: immunoSEQ multiplex PCR. This table holds 120,000 or so clones, 75% to 85% found once. The rearrangement links TRBV6-6 to TRBJ2-1; D is perhaps TRBD2 (5 bases). The clonotype was recovered from an adult who received the AZD1222 COVID-19 vaccine. Sample: peripheral blood, taken 28 days after the second AZD1222 dose. CDR3 residues: CASSGESSYNEQFF. DNA of the CDR3: TGTGCCAGCAGCGGGGAATCATCCTACAATGAGCAGTTCTTC.